The 21 T cell receptor beta chains below come from one sample, sequenced in a study of cytotoxic CD8 clonotypes in ibrutinib-treated CLL. This table comes from immunoSEQ multiplex PCR, and its TCRdb copy is limited to in-frame clones, with some not included. The sample has over 250,000 clones; about 72% are singletons. The starting material was PBMCs, obtained at disease progression, from a patient treated with ibrutinib. These receptors came from a human donor with chronic lymphocytic leukemia.

The chain links TRBV11-1 to TRBJ2-7; a possible D gene is TRBD1 (6 bases). V shed 3 bases and J shed 0 bases, with 9 bases lying between them. This CDR3 contains 14 residues. The germline CDR1 and CDR2 sequences are SGHAT and FQDESV (reference sequence). This CDR3 is CASSLGTLSYEQYF. The DNA for the CDR3 is TGTGCCAGCAGCTTGGGGACACTCTCCTACGAGCAGTACTTC. Full variable domain (rest looked up from reference TRBV11-1 and TRBJ2-7): EAEVAQSPRYKITEKSQAVAFWCDPISGHATLYWYRQILGQGPELLVQFQDESVVDDSQLPKDRFSAERLKGVDSTLKIQPAELGDSAMYLCASSLGTLSYEQYFGPGTRLTVT.

This clone has just one count. The chain joins TRBV11-2 to TRBJ2-7; D gene uncertain. Trimming took off 0 bases at V and 6 bases at J, with 9 bases between the two ends. Germline lookup yields CDR1 SGHAT and CDR2 FQNNGV. CDR3 length: 13 amino acids. For the CDR3, the DNA is TGTGCCAGCAGCTTAGAGGCATCCGGCGAGCAGTACTTC. It yields the protein CASSLEASGEQYF.

The J gene is TRBJ1-4, the V gene TRBV6-5, with TRBD1 matching over 10 bases. Germline CDR1 and CDR2: MNHEY and SVGAGI. V lost 6 bases, J lost 7 bases, and 8 bases stayed unmatched. The CDR3 totals 15 residues. The DNA of the CDR3 is TGTGCCAGCAGAAGCTGGGGACAGGGGCGTGAAAAACTGTTTTTT. Translation gives CASRSWGQGREKLFF.

The J gene is TRBJ2-1, the V gene TRBV29-1, with 7 bases that match TRBD1. The CDR3 contains 16 residues. With V trimmed by 6 bases and J by 2 bases, 13 bases remained unmatched. Germline loops: CDR1 SQVTM, CDR2 ANQGSEA. The CDR3 sequence: CSVPPPTGIAYNEQFF. Here the CDR3 DNA reads TGCAGCGTCCCACCGCCGACAGGGATAGCCTACAATGAGCAGTTCTTC.

This chain joins TRBV13 and TRBJ2-7, with 7 bases that match TRBD1. V trimming: 5 bases; J trimming: 3 bases; junction bases outside the gene matches: 7. The germline V gene has CDR1 PRHDT and CDR2 FYEKMQ (reference sequence). The CDR3 has 14 residues. CDR3 sequence reads: CASSPGQNRYEQYF. The CDR3 bases are TGTGCCAGCAGCCCGGGACAGAATCGCTACGAGCAGTACTTC.

The chain employs TRBV27 and TRBJ2-7; 7 bases match TRBD2. Germline CDR1 MNHEY, CDR2 SMNVEV (reference sequence). CDR3 length equals 14 residues. With V trimmed by 3 bases and J by 3 bases, 5 bases remained unmatched. CDR3 in amino acids: CASSFGGRIYEQYF. The CDR3 nucleotides are TGTGCCAGCAGTTTCGGGGGGAGGATCTACGAGCAGTACTTC.

V and J are TRBV13 and TRBJ2-3, with D uncertain. The V and J ends lost 5 bases and 5 bases respectively, with 11 bases between them. From germline, CDR1 is PRHDT and CDR2 FYEKMQ (reference sequence). This CDR3 is 13 amino acids long. The CDR3 protein is CASSPTRGDTQYF. The CDR3 DNA reads TGTGCCAGCAGCCCGACCCGAGGAGATACGCAGTATTTT.

The genes are TRBV2 and TRBJ2-7; D might be TRBD1 or TRBD2, each matching 5 bases. V gave up 6 bases and J gave up 3 bases, with 12 bases separating them. This CDR3 spans 13 amino acids. The V gene's germline CDR1 is SNHLY and CDR2 FYNNEI. CDR3 loop: CASSGDRSYEQYF. The CDR3 region has the DNA TGTGCCAGCAGCGGGGACCGAAGCTACGAGCAGTACTTC.

The chain couples TRBV5-1 to TRBJ1-1; D is ambiguous. Deletions cut 0 bases from V and 4 bases from J, with 1 base between. This CDR3 has 11 residues. Germline V gene data show CDR1 as SGHRS and CDR2 as YFSETQ. The CDR3, as DNA: TGCGCCAGCAGCTTGGCCACTGAAGCTTTCTTT. Amino acids: CASSLATEAFF.

J is TRBJ2-7 and V is TRBV19; TRBD1 matches 8 bases. Germline V gene lookup returns CDR1 LNHDA and CDR2 SQIVND (reference sequence). J was trimmed by 2 bases and V by 6 bases; bases with no gene match: 9. The CDR3 contains 15 residues. Written as DNA, the CDR3 is TGTGCCAGTAGACAAACCGGGACAGGACCCTACGAGCAGTACTTC. It specifies CASRQTGTGPYEQYF.

This rearrangement joins TRBV18 to TRBJ1-5, with D uncertain. The CDR3 totals 15 residues. Trimming removed 3 bases from V and 6 bases from J, with 15 bases in between. Germline CDR1 reads KGHSH; CDR2 reads LQKENI. The CDR3 region is CASSPPLQTGQPQHF. The CDR3 region has the DNA TGTGCCAGCTCACCCCCCCTCCAGACGGGTCAGCCCCAGCATTTT.

V gene TRBV27 combines with J gene TRBJ2-7; D is unresolved. Germline V gene sequence: CDR1 MNHEY, CDR2 SMNVEV (reference sequence). The CDR3 length is 15 residues. Trimming pared 3 bases from V and 5 bases from J, leaving 17 bases between. CDR3: CASSFESGGSNEQYF. CDR3 nucleotide sequence: TGTGCCAGCAGTTTTGAGTCTGGTGGATCCAACGAGCAGTACTTC.

This clone was seen only a few times. This rearrangement joins TRBV9 to TRBJ2-5; 9 positions match TRBD1. The CDR3 is made up of 15 amino acids. Germline V CDR1 and CDR2: SGDLS, YYNGEE. V shed 0 bases and J 1 base; nucleotides not matched to a gene: 1. As DNA, the CDR3 is TGTGCCAGCAGCGTAGACAGGGGGCCCCAAGAGACCCAGTACTTC. Translation gives CASSVDRGPQETQYF.

J is TRBJ2-5 and V is TRBV20-1; tentative D call: TRBD1 (6 bases). The V gene's germline CDR1 is DFQATT and CDR2 SNEGSKA (reference sequence). V lost 4 bases to trimming and J lost 5 bases, with 8 bases between them. The CDR3 runs 11 residues. The CDR3 DNA is TGCAGTGCTACAGGGGTTGAGACCCAGTACTTC. It yields the protein CSATGVETQYF.

The rearrangement links TRBV9 to TRBJ2-1; TRBD2 matches 9 bases. The CDR3 contains 16 residues. The V segment lost 1 base and the J segment 2 bases; nucleotides outside the gene matches: 4. The germline V gene encodes CDR1 SGDLS and CDR2 YYNGEE. CDR3 sequence (DNA): TGTGCCAGCAGCGTACTGGCGGGGGGGCCCTACAATGAGCAGTTCTTC. This gives the protein CASSVLAGGPYNEQFF.

The V call is TRBV2, the J call TRBJ1-3; no clear D gene. Germline CDR1 SNHLY, CDR2 FYNNEI. Trimming stripped 4 bases from V and 0 bases from J, with 7 bases between. The CDR3 has 14 residues. CDR3 in amino acids: CASSVWSSGNTIYF. For the CDR3, the DNA is TGTGCCAGCAGTGTTTGGAGCTCTGGAAACACCATATATTTT.

This chain links TRBV28 with TRBJ2-1, with D tentatively TRBD2 (6 bases). The CDR3 is made up of 17 amino acids. V dropped 6 bases and J dropped 2 bases, with 20 bases sitting between them. The germline gives CDR1 MDHEN, CDR2 SYDVKM. This chain's CDR3 is CASSSPSGGGPYNEQFF. CDR3 nucleotides: TGTGCCAGCAGCTCCCCCTCTGGGGGAGGTCCCTACAATGAGCAGTTCTTC.

This clone has just a few counts. The chain employs TRBV9 and TRBJ2-7; tentative D call: TRBD2 (5 bases). CDR3 size: 14 residues. V dropped 0 bases and J dropped 4 bases, with 11 bases sitting between them. CDR1 is SGDLS, CDR2 YYNGEE, per germline. CDR3 nucleotide sequence: TGTGCCAGCAGCGTAGGACTGGACTTTTACGAGCAGTACTTC. Its protein is CASSVGLDFYEQYF.

The chain has TRBV5-1 and TRBJ2-4, with D possibly TRBD1 on 6 matching bases. V lost 0 bases and J 6 bases, leaving 10 bases between the germline ends. The CDR3 length is 14 residues. Germline lookup yields CDR1 SGHRS and CDR2 YFSETQ. The CDR3 protein is CASSLATQGNIQYF. CDR3 bases: TGCGCCAGCAGCTTGGCGACACAGGGAAACATTCAGTACTTC.

V and J are TRBV9 and TRBJ2-2; 8 bases align to TRBD1. This CDR3 has 17 residues. Germline CDR1 is SGDLS and CDR2 is YYNGEE. The ends lost 0 bases at V and 5 bases at J; junction bases unmatched: 9. This chain's CDR3 is CASSVGPRGRGTGELFF. For the CDR3, the DNA is TGTGCCAGCAGCGTAGGGCCCAGGGGGCGAGGGACCGGGGAGCTGTTTTTT. The complete variable domain, with remaining parts taken from reference TRBV9 and TRBJ2-2, reads DSGVTQTPKHLITATGQRVTLRCSPRSGDLSVYWYQQSLDQGLQFLIQYYNGEERAKGNILERFSAQQFPDLHSELNLSSLELGDSALYFCASSVGPRGRGTGELFFGEGSRLTVL.

This clone has a single count. The chain uses TRBV19 and TRBJ2-7; tentative D call: TRBD1 (6 bases). This CDR3 has 13 amino acids. Germline CDR1 is LNHDA and CDR2 is SQIVND (reference sequence). V lost 3 bases, J lost 5 bases, and 11 bases lay in between. This chain's CDR3 is CASSIQGRDEQYF. In nucleotides, the CDR3 is TGTGCCAGTAGTATTCAGGGGCGCGACGAGCAGTACTTC.